This is a list of T cell receptor beta chains from one sample in a study of technical replicates of blood from a handful of donors. Assay used: immunoSEQ multiplex PCR; TCRdb lists only in-frame clones, some missing. This sample has approximately 81,000 clones; 95% occur once, and the top ten carry roughly 0.4%. Sequencing input: T cells isolated from PBMCs. All receptors derive from a human donor in good health. Each CDR3 is given with its conserved first and last residue. The D gene is left open where the match is weak. The size field is filled for only some rows; it gives once, few, many or a size class.

J gene	V gene	D gene	clone size	CDR3 DNA	CDR3 protein
TRBJ2-2	TRBV12-5	TRBD1	.	TGTGCTAGTGGTTGGGGACAGGGGAACACCGGGGAGCTGTTTTTT	CASGWGQGNTGELFF
TRBJ2-7	TRBV6-1	.	.	TGTGCCAGCAGTGCGGGCTCCTACGAGCAGTACTTC	CASSAGSYEQYF
TRBJ1-1	TRBV30	.	.	TGTGCCTGGAGGCTAAACACTGAAGCTTTCTTT	CAWRLNTEAFF
TRBJ2-5	TRBV30	TRBD2	once	TGTGCCTGGAGACCTCTAGCGGGAGCGAGCCAAGAGACCCAGTACTTC	CAWRPLAGASQETQYF
TRBJ1-3	TRBV5-1	TRBD1	.	TGCGCCAGCAGCTTGGGCGGGACAGGGTCTGGAAACACCATATATTTT	CASSLGGTGSGNTIYF
TRBJ1-5	TRBV6-5	.	.	TGTGCCAGCAGTTACTCCCTGAGCAATCAGCCCCAGCATTTT	CASSYSLSNQPQHF
TRBJ1-2	TRBV5-4	.	.	TGTGCCAGCAGCTTAGGAGGGGCCGGCTATGGCTACACCTTC	CASSLGGAGYGYTF
TRBJ2-1	TRBV13	.	.	TGTGCCAGCAGCTTATCCCCCCGAGTGTTGTTCTTC	CASSLSPRVLFF
TRBJ1-4	TRBV19	.	.	TGTGCCAGTGTGAGGAGGAGGGGCGCAACTAATGAAAAACTGTTTTTT	CASVRRRGATNEKLFF
TRBJ2-7	TRBV4-1	.	.	TGCGCCAGCAGCCCACATTCGGAGAACTACGAGCAGTACTTC	CASSPHSENYEQYF
TRBJ2-1	TRBV6-6	TRBD2	.	TGTGCCAGCAGTTACTCGTCTAGCGGGCCTTACAATGAGCAGTTCTTC	CASSYSSSGPYNEQFF
TRBJ2-5	TRBV2	TRBD2	.	TGTGCCAGCAGTGAAGCGTGGACTAGCGGGAGTTCTGAGACCCAGTACTTC	CASSEAWTSGSSETQYF
TRBJ2-1	TRBV15	.	.	TGTGCCACCAGCAGAGGACTGAACAATGAGCAGTTCTTC	CATSRGLNNEQFF
TRBJ2-1	TRBV5-1	.	once	TGCGCCAGCAGCTTGATGGCGGGATCCTACAATGAGCAGTTCTTC	CASSLMAGSYNEQFF
TRBJ2-7	TRBV28	TRBD2	.	TGTGCCAGCAGTTTACCTCTATCACGGGAGGGGGGAAGCTACGAGCAGTACTTC	CASSLPLSREGGSYEQYF
TRBJ2-1	TRBV7-3	TRBD2	.	TGTGCCAGCAGCCTACTAGCGGGAGGCGTCGATGAGCAGTTCTTC	CASSLLAGGVDEQFF
TRBJ1-2	TRBV29-1	.	.	TGCAGCGTGAGGGGGAGTGCTTATGGCTACACCTTC	CSVRGSAYGYTF
TRBJ2-2	TRBV5-1	TRBD2	.	TGCGCCAGCAGCTCCACCCGACTAGCGGGAATGGAGGTAAACACCGGGGAGCTGTTTTTT	CASSSTRLAGMEVNTGELFF
TRBJ1-1	TRBV29-1	.	once	TGCAGCGTTGTAGACACTGAAGCTTTCTTT	CSVVDTEAFF
TRBJ2-7	TRBV11-3	TRBD1	.	TGTGCCAGCAGCCAACCCTACCAACAGGGGTACGACGAGCAGTACTTC	CASSQPYQQGYDEQYF
TRBJ2-2	TRBV27	TRBD2	.	TGTGCCAGCAGTCGGACTAGCGGGATGTCCGGGGAGCTGTTTTTT	CASSRTSGMSGELFF
TRBJ2-1	TRBV30	TRBD2	.	TGTGCCTGGAGTGCTCATCTAGCGGGGCCCTACAATGAGCAGTTCTTC	CAWSAHLAGPYNEQFF
TRBJ1-5	TRBV12-5	.	.	TGTGCTAGTGCCCTAGGGGTCATTCAGCCCCAGCATTTT	CASALGVIQPQHF
TRBJ1-1	TRBV7-2	.	.	TGTGCCAGCAGCTTATTAACAGGTCTGAACACTGAAGCTTTCTTT	CASSLLTGLNTEAFF
TRBJ2-3	TRBV29-1	TRBD2	.	TGCAGCGTTGATGTTGGCGGGAGAACAGATACGCAGTATTTT	CSVDVGGRTDTQYF
TRBJ2-2	TRBV6-1	.	.	TGTGCCAGCAACCCCTGGCCAGGGGCTGGGGAGCTGTTTTTT	CASNPWPGAGELFF
TRBJ1-5	TRBV30	.	.	TGTGCCTGGAGGATGGGGGTACAGGGTCAGCCCCAGCATTTT	CAWRMGVQGQPQHF
TRBJ2-5	TRBV27	TRBD2	.	TGTGCCAGCCAAACTTTTACTAGCGGGAGTAGTAAGACCCAGTACTTC	CASQTFTSGSSKTQYF